Listed here are 2 T cell receptor beta chains from one sample, sequenced in a study of OX40 agonist ivuxolimab in advanced cancers. Libraries were built with the immunoSEQ multiplex PCR assay. In its TCRdb copy, this immuneACCESS table keeps in-frame sequences only and misses some clones. Where compared with another copy, unresolved V genes explain less than half of these, and the others have no known cause. A total of tens of thousands of clones appear in this sample, 70% to 85% of them only once. Of the sample, around 3.8% falls within the top ten clones. The source was CD4+ or CD8+ T cells sorted from blood, collected in a trial of the OX40 agonist ivuxolimab. These receptors all stem from an adult with an advanced solid tumor such as melanoma, head and neck, liver or kidney cancer.

The chain joins TRBV4-1 to TRBJ2-3, with TRBD2 as a possible D gene (5 bases). With 0 bases removed from V and 2 bases from J, the gap between germline ends came to 9 bases. Germline CDR1 is MGHRA and CDR2 is YSYEKL. The CDR3 covers 15 residues. The CDR3, as DNA: TGCGCCAGCAGCCAAGATCGGGGAGTCACAGATACGCAGTATTTT. This sequence encodes CASSQDRGVTDTQYF.

V usage is TRBV14 and J usage is TRBJ2-7, with D tentatively TRBD2 (6 bases). V was pared by 5 bases and J by 4 bases, with 9 bases between. The V gene's germline CDR1 is SGHDN and CDR2 FVKESK. The CDR3 runs 12 residues. The CDR3 loop reads CASSFGGYEQYF. In nucleotides, the CDR3 is TGTGCCAGCAGCTTTGGGGGGTACGAGCAGTACTTC. The entire variable domain, with the rest obtained from reference TRBV14 and TRBJ2-7, is as follows: EAGVTQFPSHSVIEKGQTVTLRCDPISGHDNLYWYRRVMGKEIKFLLHFVKESKQDESGMPNNRFLAERTGGTYSTLKVQPAELEDSGVYFCASSFGGYEQYFGPGTRLTVT.